The 21 T cell receptor beta chains below were found in one sample sequenced in a study of T cell responses to AZD1222 COVID-19 vaccine. Assay used: immunoSEQ multiplex PCR; TCRdb lists only in-frame clones, some missing. The sample holds 90,000 to 110,000 clones, approximately 87% seen once. The sequenced sample was peripheral blood, obtained 28 days after the second AZD1222 dose. All receptors come from an adult who received the AZD1222 COVID-19 vaccine.

The V gene is TRBV29-1, the J gene TRBJ2-3; D not certain. CDR1 is SQVTM, CDR2 ANQGSEA, per germline. V was trimmed by 3 bases and J by 9 bases, leaving 10 bases between them. CDR3 size: 11 residues. The chain's CDR3 is CSVDVSSTQYF. The CDR3 DNA reads TGCAGCGTTGATGTAAGCTCGACGCAGTATTTT.

The chain combines TRBV12-2 with TRBJ2-2. TRBV12-2 is a pseudogene segment. The CDR3 is 11 residues long. CDR3 nucleotide sequence: TGTGCAAGTCGCTTACCCAAGATCCTGTTTTTT. Protein: CASRLPKILFF.

The CDR3 spells CASSTDFLGEQFF. CDR3 DNA: TGCGCCAGCAGCACTGACTTCCTGGGTGAGCAGTTCTTC. The gene calls are TRBV5-1 and TRBJ2-1; D unresolved. Germline CDR1 is SGHRS and CDR2 is YFSETQ. The CDR3 consists of 13 residues. V lost 4 bases and J lost 9, with 14 bases in between. Looking up the rest from reference TRBV5-1 and TRBJ2-1 gives the full variable domain: KAGVTQTPRYLIKTRGQQVTLSCSPISGHRSVSWYQQTPGQGLQFLFEYFSETQRNKGNFPGRFSGRQFSNSRSEMNVSTLELGDSALYLCASSTDFLGEQFFGPGTRLTVL.

V usage is TRBV21-1 and J usage is TRBJ1-5; TRBD1 is taken as the D call from the table, unchecked against the DNA. TRBV21-1 constitutes a pseudogene. The CDR3 is 16 amino acids. CDR3 DNA sequence: TGTGCCAGGCTGGGTATTAGACAGGGGGTTTATCAGCCCCAGCATTTT. Translated: CARLGIRQGVYQPQHF.

The genes are TRBV9 and TRBJ1-2; D possibly corresponds to TRBD1 (6 bases). Germline CDR1 and CDR2: SGDLS and YYNGEE. Trimming cost V 0 bases and J 4 bases, with 19 bases left between them. The CDR3 covers 17 residues. The DNA of the CDR3 is TGTGCCAGCAGCGTAGCAGGGGTTGGAAGCCCCTTCTATGGCTACACCTTC. Translation gives CASSVAGVGSPFYGYTF.

The V call is TRBV6-5, the J call TRBJ1-4; TRBD1 is a possible D gene (5 bases). CDR1 and CDR2 from the germline V gene are MNHEY and SVGAGI. CDR3 size: 15 residues. Trimming took off 7 bases at V and 8 bases at J, with 20 bases between the two ends. CDR3 region: CASTLRGVRGEKLFF. Here the CDR3 DNA reads TGTGCCAGCACCTTACGGGGGGTGAGAGGGGAAAAACTGTTTTTT.

This clone showed up just once. The genes are TRBV15 and TRBJ2-5; D is uncertain. V lost 2 bases and J 2 bases, leaving 9 bases between the germline ends. The CDR3 covers 14 residues. The germline V gene encodes CDR1 LNHNV and CDR2 YYDKDF (reference sequence). The CDR3 DNA reads as TGTGCCACCAGCAGACGATCCGGGCAAGAGACCCAGTACTTC. Translating gives CATSRRSGQETQYF.

The V call is TRBV24-1, the J call TRBJ2-5; perhaps TRBD1 as D (7 bases). The ends were cut back, 8 bases at V and 4 bases at J, with 13 bases in the middle. Germline V lookup: CDR1 KGHDR, CDR2 SFDVKD. The CDR3 consists of 13 residues. Here the CDR3 DNA reads TGTGCCACCATGGAGGGGGCGGGAGAGACCCAGTACTTC. Its translation: CATMEGAGETQYF.

The genes are TRBV20-1 and TRBJ2-7, with D hard to call. The CDR3 runs to 11 residues. Germline loops: CDR1 DFQATT, CDR2 SNEGSKA (reference sequence). Trimming cost V 6 bases and J 1 base, with 7 bases left between them. The CDR3 is CSATPSYEQYF. In DNA, the CDR3 is TGCAGTGCCACACCTTCCTACGAGCAGTACTTC.

V usage is TRBV19 and J usage is TRBJ1-2; D is unclear. The CDR3 covers 15 residues. Between the trimmed V and J ends, which lost 4 bases and 4 bases, there was a span of 16 bases. CDR1 and CDR2 from the germline V gene are LNHDA and SQIVND (reference sequence). CDR3 in DNA: TGTGCCAGTAGTACCCTCTCCGAGGGCGCCTATGGCTACACCTTC. The encoded protein is CASSTLSEGAYGYTF.

CDR3 nucleotides: TGTGCCATCCGGACAGGGGATCGTGGGAATCAGCCCCAGCATTTT. Residues: CAIRTGDRGNQPQHF. The rearrangement links TRBV30 to TRBJ1-5, with TRBD1 matching over 9 bases. Trimming cost V 8 bases and J 4 bases; bases outside gene matches: 12. Germline CDR1 and CDR2: GTSNPN and SVGIG (reference sequence). The CDR3 runs to 15 residues.

The J gene is TRBJ2-5, the V gene TRBV5-1; 12 bases match TRBD1. Trimming took 5 bases from V and 5 from J; bases not matched to a gene: 7. The CDR3 is 15 amino acids. The V gene's germline CDR1 is SGHRS and CDR2 YFSETQ. The CDR3 is CASSSGTGGVETQYF. The DNA of the CDR3 is TGCGCCAGCAGTTCCGGGACAGGGGGCGTCGAGACCCAGTACTTC.

This rearrangement joins TRBV5-1 to TRBJ1-1; no reliable D call. Germline V lookup: CDR1 SGHRS, CDR2 YFSETQ. The ends were cut back, 3 bases at V and 1 base at J, with 7 bases in the middle. This CDR3 spans 13 amino acids. DNA of the CDR3: TGCGCCAGCAGCTATGGTACGAACACTGAAGCTTTCTTT. Translating it yields CASSYGTNTEAFF.

The V call is TRBV6-2 or TRBV6-3, the J call TRBJ1-6; D is ambiguous. The V gene's germline CDR1 is MNHEY and CDR2 SVGEGT. The CDR3 has 13 residues. Deletions cut 2 bases from V and 9 bases from J, with 8 bases between. CDR3 in amino acids: CASSYEALSPLHF. In DNA form, the CDR3 reads TGTGCCAGCAGTTACGAGGCTCTTTCACCCCTCCACTTT.

This clone has more than one count but fewer than ten. V gene TRBV4-3 combines with J gene TRBJ2-2; either TRBD1 or TRBD2 may fit D (5 bases each). Trimming took 2 bases from V and 4 from J, leaving 8 bases between them. Germline assignment: CDR1 LGHNA and CDR2 YSLEER. The CDR3 has 14 amino acids. The CDR3 loop is CASSQQGRTGELFF. In DNA, the CDR3 is TGCGCCAGCAGCCAACAGGGACGCACCGGGGAGCTGTTTTTT.

This clone was seen a single time. The chain couples TRBV5-1 to TRBJ1-5; 8 bases are a match to TRBD1. CDR1 SGHRS and CDR2 YFSETQ come from the germline V gene. V was pared by 4 bases and J by 5 bases, with 11 bases of the junction left unmatched. CDR3 length equals 16 residues. The CDR3: CASSPTTGEVYQPQHF. The CDR3 coding sequence is TGCGCCAGCAGCCCCACGACAGGGGAAGTTTATCAGCCCCAGCATTTT.

The rearrangement joins TRBV9 to TRBJ1-3; 7 bases align to TRBD1. There are 14 residues in the CDR3. CDR1 is SGDLS and CDR2 is YYNGEE in the germline V gene. V lost 4 bases, J lost 4 bases, and 5 bases stayed unmatched. CDR3 DNA sequence: TGTGCCAGCAGCTCTAGGACAGGAGGAAACACCATATATTTT. Its translation is CASSSRTGGNTIYF.

The V and J genes are TRBV3-1 (or the pseudogene TRBV3-2) and TRBJ2-1; no firm D call. The germline V gene encodes CDR1 LGHDT and CDR2 YNNKEL (reference sequence). V was shortened by 4 bases and J by 5 bases, with 6 bases between the two germline ends. The CDR3 spans 12 residues. The CDR3 DNA follows: TGTGCCAGCAGCCCTGTTAACAATGAGCAGTTCTTC. Protein product: CASSPVNNEQFF.

The CDR3 protein is CASSQDLYNSGGSYEQYF. For the CDR3, the DNA is TGTGCCAGCAGCCAAGATCTATATAATAGCGGGGGTTCCTACGAGCAGTACTTC. This rearrangement joins TRBV4-2 to TRBJ2-7; 9 nucleotides line up with TRBD2. The CDR3 is 18 amino acids. V lost 0 bases, J lost 1 base, and 10 bases stayed unmatched. Looked up from germline, CDR1 is LGHNA and CDR2 is YNFKEQ.

The chain is built from TRBV25-1 and TRBJ1-2; D might be TRBD1 (6 bases). Trimming took 7 bases from V and 4 from J, leaving 10 bases between them. Germline lookup yields CDR1 MGHDK and CDR2 SYGVNS. CDR3 length equals 12 residues. CDR3 DNA sequence: TGTGCCAGCAACGGGGGGGCCTATGGCTACACCTTC. Translated: CASNGGAYGYTF.

The chain employs TRBV7-9 and TRBJ1-3; no definite D call. The V end was cut by 6 bases, the J end by 4 bases, with 7 bases between. The length of the CDR3 is 12 residues. CDR1 is SEHNR, CDR2 FQNEAQ, per germline (reference sequence). The CDR3 region has the DNA TGTGCCAGCAGATCACCCGGAAACACCATATATTTT. Protein sequence: CASRSPGNTIYF.